The 16 T cell receptor beta chains presented below share a single source sample, sequenced in a study of blood T cell repertoires in COVID-19. The method was immunoSEQ multiplex PCR; TCRdb's version includes in-frame clones alone and lacks a portion of them. In the table there are around 100,000 clones, around four fifths of which are singletons. The sequenced sample was peripheral blood. The receptor set was obtained from a man aged 70-80 years with acute or convalescent COVID-19.

V is TRBV2 and J is TRBJ1-6; D is undetermined. Germline V gene sequence: CDR1 SNHLY, CDR2 FYNNEI. The length of the CDR3 is 14 residues. V was shortened by 4 bases and J by 8 bases, with 12 bases between the two germline ends. The CDR3 is CASSAFEPDSPLHF. The CDR3 DNA is TGTGCCAGCAGTGCTTTCGAACCGGATTCACCCCTCCACTTT.

The J gene is TRBJ1-4, the V gene TRBV3-1 (or the pseudogene TRBV3-2); possibly TRBD1 for D (5 bases). CDR3 length: 17 residues. V shed 2 bases and J shed 4 bases, with 17 bases lying between them. Germline lookup yields CDR1 LGHDT and CDR2 YNNKEL (reference sequence). CDR3 region: CASSQSRGHRLNEKLFF. For the CDR3, the DNA is TGTGCCAGCAGCCAAAGCCGCGGACACAGGCTTAATGAAAAACTGTTTTTT.

The chain uses TRBV2 and TRBJ1-1; D may be TRBD1 (6 bases). Germline assignment: CDR1 SNHLY and CDR2 FYNNEI. Trimming pared 8 bases from V and 5 bases from J, leaving 18 bases between. The CDR3 sequence is 14 residues long. CDR3 DNA: TGTGCCAGCGGGGACACGGGGGGACGGACTGAAGCTTTCTTT. It specifies CASGDTGGRTEAFF.

This chain links TRBV11-2 with TRBJ2-7; TRBD1 might be the D (6 bases). The CDR3 covers 15 residues. V was clipped by 7 bases and J by 6 bases, with 22 bases between them. Germline V gene lookup returns CDR1 SGHAT and CDR2 FQNNGV. CDR3 region: CASTPILNRAGEQYF. The CDR3 region has the DNA TGTGCCAGCACCCCGATTCTCAACAGGGCTGGCGAGCAGTACTTC.

The chain has TRBV7-3 and TRBJ2-3; 7 nucleotides align to TRBD2. The germline V gene has CDR1 SGHTA and CDR2 FQGTGA. V lost 2 bases, J lost 3 bases, and 5 bases stayed unmatched. CDR3 length: 15 amino acids. In DNA form, the CDR3 reads TGTGCCAGCAGCTTACATATCGGGAGGACAGATACGCAGTATTTT. Its protein is CASSLHIGRTDTQYF.

This clone was found a few times. The chain is built from TRBV10-1 and TRBJ1-3; no definite D call. Germline V gene lookup returns CDR1 WNHNN and CDR2 SYGVQD (reference sequence). V shed 8 bases and J shed 2 bases, with 16 bases lying between them. This CDR3 is 15 amino acids long. CDR3 residues: CASPSERGPGNTIYF. CDR3 DNA: TGCGCCAGCCCCTCGGAACGCGGCCCTGGAAACACCATATATTTT.

V gene TRBV5-1 combines with J gene TRBJ2-7, with a weak D call TRBD2 (5 bases). V gave up 5 bases and J gave up 7 bases, with 22 bases separating them. Germline-derived CDR1 and CDR2 are SGHRS and YFSETQ. The CDR3 has 15 amino acids. Written as DNA, the CDR3 is TGCGCCAGCAGTCCCTCGAGCGGACCTCTAGGGGAGCAGTACTTC. This codes for CASSPSSGPLGEQYF.

The chain carries TRBV11-1 and TRBJ2-7, with TRBD1 matching over 7 bases. The CDR3 length is 14 residues. V lost 5 bases, J lost 7 bases, and 11 bases stayed unmatched. Per the germline V gene, CDR1 is SGHAT and CDR2 is FQDESV (reference sequence). In DNA form, the CDR3 reads TGTGCCAGCAGCCACCGGACAGGATTGGGTGAGCAGTACTTC. Its translation is CASSHRTGLGEQYF.

V usage is TRBV19 and J usage is TRBJ1-5, with a possible D match to TRBD1 (5 bases). The CDR3 runs to 15 residues. Trimming removed 3 bases at V and 4 bases at J, with 13 bases between. Germline CDR1 is LNHDA and CDR2 is SQIVND (reference sequence). CDR3 nucleotides: TGTGCCAGTAGTATTGGGGCCAGCTTGAATCAGCCCCAGCATTTT. This codes for CASSIGASLNQPQHF.

This chain links TRBV5-4 with TRBJ2-1; D might be TRBD2 (7 bases). Germline V lookup: CDR1 SGHNT, CDR2 YYREEE (reference sequence). CDR3 length: 15 amino acids. With 3 bases removed from V and 8 bases from J, the gap between germline ends came to 18 bases. The CDR3 sequence: CASSSGGGSGYEQFF. In DNA, the CDR3 is TGTGCCAGCAGCTCTGGGGGCGGGAGTGGCTATGAGCAGTTCTTC.

The J gene is TRBJ2-1, the V gene TRBV6-5; no reliable D call. The V and J ends lost 6 bases and 5 bases respectively, with 17 bases between them. CDR1 MNHEY and CDR2 SVGAGI come from the germline V gene. The CDR3 has 15 amino acids. The DNA of the CDR3 is TGTGCCAGCAGCGATGATAGGAGCCAGAACAATGAGCAGTTCTTC. Protein: CASSDDRSQNNEQFF.

V is TRBV7-9 and J is TRBJ2-1; 11 bases fit TRBD2. The CDR3 runs 16 residues. From germline, CDR1 is SEHNR and CDR2 FQNEAQ (reference sequence). Unmatched junction bases numbered 9, after V lost 5 bases and J lost 6 bases. The CDR3: CASSALTSGRSNEQFF. Written as DNA, the CDR3 is TGTGCCAGCAGCGCCCTCACTAGCGGGAGATCCAATGAGCAGTTCTTC.

This clone was seen a handful of times. The genes are TRBV7-9 and TRBJ1-4; D remains unclear. CDR1 is SEHNR, CDR2 FQNEAQ, per germline (reference sequence). The CDR3 runs to 16 residues. V was trimmed by 4 bases and J by 0 bases, leaving 12 bases between them. The CDR3 loop reads CASSSRGKATNEKLFF. The CDR3 nucleotides are TGTGCCAGCAGCTCGAGAGGAAAAGCAACTAATGAAAAACTGTTTTTT.

This sequence joins TRBV23-1 and TRBJ1-5, with a possible D match to TRBD1 (6 bases). TRBV23-1 is designated an ORF whose function remains uncertain. CDR3 length: 13 amino acids. V was pared by 7 bases and J by 9 bases, with 16 bases between. The CDR3 here is CASKYRVPTPQHF. DNA of the CDR3: TGCGCCAGCAAATACAGGGTCCCGACGCCCCAGCATTTT.

V and J are TRBV5-1 and TRBJ1-2, with D perhaps matching TRBD1 (6 bases). The CDR3 runs 14 residues. Germline V gives CDR1 SGHRS, CDR2 YFSETQ. Trimming pared 2 bases from V and 4 bases from J, leaving 12 bases between. CDR3 DNA: TGCGCCAGCAGCTTTGCGGGGGCAAGCTATGGCTACACCTTC. This translates into CASSFAGASYGYTF.

V usage is TRBV3-1 (or the pseudogene TRBV3-2) and J usage is TRBJ2-3; possibly TRBD2 for D (6 bases). Germline V gene lookup returns CDR1 LGHDT and CDR2 YNNKEL (reference sequence). The CDR3 has 15 amino acids. The ends were cut back, 1 base at V and 2 bases at J, with 10 bases in the middle. This chain's CDR3 is CASSQGGGLTDTQYF. The CDR3 nucleotides read TGTGCCAGCAGCCAAGGGGGAGGCCTCACAGATACGCAGTATTTT.